Below are 25 T cell receptor beta chains sequenced from a single sample in a study of OX40 agonist ivuxolimab in advanced cancers. Sequencing used immunoSEQ multiplex PCR; TCRdb keeps in-frame clones, though not all of them. The sample lists fewer than 100,000 clones; about 89% were seen once. The input for sequencing was CD4+ or CD8+ T cells sorted from blood, taken in a trial of the OX40 agonist ivuxolimab. The receptor source for this set is an adult with an advanced solid tumor such as melanoma, head and neck, liver or kidney cancer.

The V call is TRBV18, the J call TRBJ1-2, with a weak D call TRBD1 (5 bases). With 5 bases removed from V and 0 bases from J, the gap between germline ends came to 13 bases. This CDR3 is built from 15 residues. The V gene's germline CDR1 is KGHSH and CDR2 LQKENI. The DNA for the CDR3 is TGTGCCAGCTCAGTGACAGCACCCCCTAACTATGGCTACACCTTC. Protein sequence: CASSVTAPPNYGYTF.

The chain couples TRBV15 to TRBJ1-5; 7 nucleotides line up with TRBD1. The germline V gene has CDR1 LNHNV and CDR2 YYDKDF (reference sequence). Trimming removed 2 bases from V and 5 bases from J; junction bases left unmatched: 3. The CDR3 spans 14 residues. In DNA form, the CDR3 reads TGTGCCACCAGCAGATCAGGGGGGGATCAGCCCCAGCATTTT. Its translation: CATSRSGGDQPQHF.

A note on this clone: One end of the junction does not line up with germline, which may come from a read error. This chain connects TRBV7-2 to TRBJ2-7; D unresolved. This CDR3 is 13 amino acids long. Germline assignment: CDR1 SGHTA and CDR2 FQGNSA. The CDR3 DNA reads TGTGTCAGCAGCCCCGGGCCCCTACTCGAGCAGTACTTC. Translation: CVSSPGPLLEQYF.

This clone appeared a single time. The chain joins TRBV11-1 to TRBJ2-7, with D perhaps TRBD1 (6 bases). Between the trimmed V and J ends, which lost 1 base and 3 bases, there was a span of 13 bases. This CDR3 spans 15 amino acids. CDR1 and CDR2 from the germline V gene are SGHAT and FQDESV (reference sequence). CDR3 in DNA: TGTGCCAGCAGCTTAGACTGGACAGAGTACTACGAGCAGTACTTC. Protein product: CASSLDWTEYYEQYF.

The V gene is TRBV11-3, the J gene TRBJ2-5; D may be TRBD1 or TRBD2 (5 bases each). Trimming cost V 5 bases and J 2 bases, with 12 bases left between them. Germline CDR1 is SGHNT and CDR2 is YENEEA. CDR3 size: 14 residues. CDR3 sequence (DNA): TGTGCCAGCAGCGCCCGGGACGGGCAAGAGACCCAGTACTTC. This gives the protein CASSARDGQETQYF.

About this clone itself: The same CDR3 arises from other DNA sequences in this sample as well. J is TRBJ1-1 and V is TRBV6-5; 8 positions match TRBD1. The germline V gene has CDR1 MNHEY and CDR2 SVGAGI. The J segment lost 1 base and the V segment lost 0 bases, leaving 1 base of the junction unmatched. The CDR3 runs to 15 residues. The CDR3 coding sequence is TGTGCCAGCAGTTACTCAGGACAGGGGAACACTGAAGCTTTCTTT. As protein: CASSYSGQGNTEAFF.

This chain connects TRBV6-6 to TRBJ2-2, with D possibly matching TRBD2 (5 bases). Germline values: CDR1 MNHNY, CDR2 SVGAGI (reference sequence). The CDR3 has 13 amino acids. Trimming took 3 bases from V and 7 from J, leaving 9 bases between them. This CDR3 reads CASSYTSGGELFF. CDR3 coding DNA: TGTGCCAGCAGTTATACAAGCGGCGGGGAGCTGTTTTTT.

The chain uses TRBV25-1 and TRBJ2-1; possible D gene TRBD2, 5 bases. Germline CDR1 reads MGHDK; CDR2 reads SYGVNS. This CDR3 is built from 14 residues. With 4 bases removed from V and 6 bases from J, the gap between germline ends came to 13 bases. The CDR3 protein is CASSAWTGLNEQFF. The CDR3 DNA follows: TGTGCCAGCAGTGCCTGGACCGGACTCAATGAGCAGTTCTTC.

The rearrangement uses TRBV7-9 and TRBJ2-3; no firm D call. The CDR3 spans 14 residues. CDR1 is SEHNR, CDR2 FQNEAQ, per germline (reference sequence). Trimming removed 2 bases at V and 6 bases at J, with 12 bases between. The CDR3 loop reads CASSLRSADDTQYF. DNA of the CDR3: TGTGCCAGCAGCTTACGTTCGGCGGACGATACGCAGTATTTT.

The chain employs TRBV30 and TRBJ1-1; D might be TRBD1 (6 bases). The germline V and J ends were trimmed by 0 bases and 7 bases, with 12 bases remaining between them. CDR3 length: 13 residues. Germline V gene data show CDR1 as GTSNPN and CDR2 as SVGIG (reference sequence). CDR3 DNA sequence: TGTGCCTGGAGTGTGGGCAGAGGGGGTGAAGCTTTCTTT. It codes for CAWSVGRGGEAFF. Combining the CDR3 with reference TRBV30 and TRBJ1-1 gives the whole variable domain SQTIHQWPATLVQPVGSPLSLECTVEGTSNPNLYWYRQAAGRGLQLLFYSVGIGQISSEVPQNLSASRPQDRQFILSSKKLLLSDSGFYLCAWSVGRGGEAFFGQGTRLTVV.

The chain joins TRBV5-1 to TRBJ1-1; D remains unclear. Per germline, CDR1 SGHRS and CDR2 YFSETQ. CDR3 size: 14 residues. V was trimmed by 4 bases and J by 1 base, leaving 11 bases between them. CDR3 sequence (DNA): TGCGCCAGCAGCCCGGGAGTGAGGAACACTGAAGCTTTCTTT. The encoded protein is CASSPGVRNTEAFF.

The rearrangement links TRBV6-1 to TRBJ2-4; D is unresolved. Trimming shortened V by 4 bases and J by 0 bases, and 13 bases separated the two germline ends. This CDR3 is built from 16 residues. Germline-derived CDR1 and CDR2 are MNHNS and SASEGT. The CDR3: CASSGQVLLAKNIQYF. CDR3 sequence (DNA): TGTGCCAGCAGTGGTCAGGTGCTACTAGCCAAAAACATTCAGTACTTC.

This sequence joins TRBV7-9 and TRBJ2-7, with 10 bases that match TRBD2. The CDR3 contains 14 residues. Germline V lookup: CDR1 SEHNR, CDR2 FQNEAQ (reference sequence). Unmatched junction bases numbered 2, after V lost 2 bases and J lost 4 bases. This CDR3 reads CASSLTSGAYEQYF. The CDR3 DNA is TGTGCCAGCAGCTTAACTAGCGGGGCTTACGAGCAGTACTTC. The entire variable domain, with the rest obtained from reference TRBV7-9 and TRBJ2-7, is as follows: DTGVSQNPRHKITKRGQNVTFRCDPISEHNRLYWYRQTLGQGPEFLTYFQNEAQLEKSRLLSDRFSAERPKGSFSTLEIQRTEQGDSAMYLCASSLTSGAYEQYFGPGTRLTVT.

This rearrangement joins TRBV5-1 to TRBJ2-7; 7 nucleotides agree with TRBD2. Germline V gene sequence: CDR1 SGHRS, CDR2 YFSETQ. V dropped 5 bases and J dropped 2; count of bases not matched to a gene: 4. The length of the CDR3 is 13 residues. The CDR3, as DNA: TGCGCCAGCAGGGGAGGGACCGCCTACGAGCAGTACTTC. Amino acid sequence: CASRGGTAYEQYF. The full variable domain, rest sourced from reference TRBV5-1 and TRBJ2-7, is KAGVTQTPRYLIKTRGQQVTLSCSPISGHRSVSWYQQTPGQGLQFLFEYFSETQRNKGNFPGRFSGRQFSNSRSEMNVSTLELGDSALYLCASRGGTAYEQYFGPGTRLTVT.

This rearrangement joins TRBV11-3 to TRBJ1-4, with D possibly TRBD1 on 5 matching bases. V was shortened by 4 bases and J by 6 bases, with 12 bases between the two germline ends. The CDR3 consists of 14 residues. Germline loops: CDR1 SGHNT, CDR2 YENEEA. CDR3 in amino acids: CASSSRGGDEKLFF. For the CDR3, the DNA is TGTGCCAGCAGCTCCCGCGGGGGGGATGAAAAACTGTTTTTT.

The V gene is TRBV30, the J gene TRBJ2-1; possible D gene TRBD2, 6 bases. There are 14 residues in the CDR3. V gave up 4 bases and J gave up 4 bases, with 14 bases separating them. CDR1 is GTSNPN, CDR2 SVGIG, per germline (reference sequence). The CDR3 nucleotides read TGTGCCTGGACGGAGATGGGGGGTTACAATGAGCAGTTCTTC. Its translation: CAWTEMGGYNEQFF.

DNA for the CDR3: TGTGCCAGCAGCTCTATACCGGGACAGGGAGGGTCTGGGGCCAACGTCCTGACTTTC. Amino acids: CASSSIPGQGGSGANVLTF. This chain uses TRBV11-3 with TRBJ2-6, with 9 positions matching TRBD1. CDR1 is SGHNT, CDR2 YENEEA, per germline. V lost 4 bases and J lost 1; bases outside the gene matches: 11. The CDR3 has 19 amino acids.

The chain links TRBV11-1 to TRBJ2-5; 9 nucleotides align to TRBD1. The CDR3 loop spans 15 amino acids. CDR1 and CDR2 from the germline V gene are SGHAT and FQDESV (reference sequence). The V and J ends lost 5 bases and 5 bases, in that order; junction bases with no gene match: 9. The chain's CDR3 is CASSSRDREGETQYF. The DNA for the CDR3 is TGTGCCAGCAGCAGCCGGGACAGGGAGGGGGAGACCCAGTACTTC.

The chain joins TRBV6-5 to TRBJ2-3; no clear D gene. V shed 4 bases and J shed 5 bases, with 7 bases lying between them. The germline gives CDR1 MNHEY, CDR2 SVGAGI. This CDR3 region has 12 residues. The CDR3 is CASSLIGDTQYF. The CDR3 DNA follows: TGTGCCAGCAGTTTAATCGGAGATACGCAGTATTTT.

J is TRBJ2-7 and V is TRBV15; 10 bases are a match to TRBD1. This CDR3 has 16 amino acids. Germline V gene sequence: CDR1 LNHNV, CDR2 YYDKDF (reference sequence). V lost 1 base, J lost 0 bases, and 3 bases stayed unmatched. Here the CDR3 DNA reads TGTGCCACCAGCAGAGCGGACAGGGGGGGCTCCTACGAGCAGTACTTC. It translates to CATSRADRGGSYEQYF.

The chain carries TRBV5-1 and TRBJ2-3; D remains unclear. V lost 0 bases and J 1 base, leaving 3 bases between the germline ends. The CDR3 is made up of 13 amino acids. The germline CDR1 and CDR2 sequences are SGHRS and YFSETQ. CDR3 loop: CASSLAGTDTQYF. For the CDR3, the DNA is TGCGCCAGCAGCTTGGCCGGCACAGATACGCAGTATTTT.

A single count supports this clone. The chain joins TRBV7-8 to TRBJ1-1, with TRBD1 matching over 8 bases. With 2 bases clipped from V and 1 base from J, the junction kept 6 bases outside the gene matches. Germline CDR1 is SGHVS and CDR2 is FQNEAQ. This CDR3 comprises 16 residues. This CDR3 is CASSLSSGTGNTEAFF. The CDR3 DNA is TGTGCCAGCAGCTTATCTTCAGGGACAGGGAACACTGAAGCTTTCTTT.

The genes are TRBV7-9 and TRBJ1-1; TRBD1 matches 8 bases. The CDR3 spans 15 residues. Looked up from germline, CDR1 is SEHNR and CDR2 is FQNEAQ (reference sequence). The V and J ends lost 4 bases and 2 bases, in that order; junction bases with no gene match: 6. The CDR3 spells CASSYPDRGNTEAFF. Here the CDR3 DNA reads TGTGCCAGCAGCTACCCAGACAGGGGAAACACTGAAGCTTTCTTT.

The V gene is TRBV18, the J gene TRBJ1-4; the D is unclear. V was shortened by 3 bases and J by 0 bases, with 11 bases between the two germline ends. CDR3 size: 16 residues. Germline values: CDR1 KGHSH, CDR2 LQKENI. This CDR3 reads CASSPYIDATNEKLFF. In DNA form, the CDR3 reads TGTGCCAGCTCACCTTATATTGATGCAACTAATGAAAAACTGTTTTTT.

As concerns this clone: Other nucleotide sequences in the sample specify the same CDR3. The rearrangement uses TRBV27 and TRBJ2-1; 11 bases are shared with TRBD2. Unmatched junction bases numbered 1, after V lost 2 bases and J lost 4 bases. Germline CDR1 and CDR2: MNHEY and SMNVEV (reference sequence). The CDR3 sequence is 15 residues long. CDR3 bases: TGTGCCAGCAGTTTAGGGACTAGCGGTTACAATGAGCAGTTCTTC. Translating it yields CASSLGTSGYNEQFF.